The subject of this entry is one T cell receptor beta chain. The PCR made use of 60 Vbeta and 13 Jbeta primers. The assay was immunoSEQ multiplex PCR, and TCRdb's table has in-frame clones only and misses some. The sample yields some 62,000 clones, about 89% seen once. Trimming removed 4 bases from V and 3 bases from J; junction bases left unmatched: 1. The V gene's germline CDR1 is MNHEY and CDR2 SVGAGI. The CDR3 covers 14 residues. The data stem from a study of cytomegalovirus exposure and HLA in healthy donors. This chain links TRBV6-5 with TRBJ1-3; 9 bases align to TRBD1. The sequence was collected from a young man in good health and CMV-seronegative. Source material: PBMCs. The CDR3 nucleotides are TGTGCCAGCAGTTTGGACAGGGGTGGAAACACCATATATTTT. Amino acids: CASSLDRGGNTIYF.